The 9 T cell receptor beta chains below come from one sample, sequenced in a study of control samples from healthy donors and cancer patients. Measured with immunoSEQ multiplex PCR; TCRdb has only the in-frame clones, and not every one. Of 110,000 or so clones listed, 83% were seen once; the top ten hold less than 15%. The sequenced material came from blood. The receptor source for this set is a woman aged 50 to 60 in good health.

The rearrangement links TRBV6-5 to TRBJ1-5; D is uncertain. V was clipped by 6 bases and J by 4 bases, with 7 bases between them. CDR3 size: 12 residues. Germline-derived CDR1 and CDR2 are MNHEY and SVGAGI. For the CDR3, the DNA is TGTGCCAGCAGGACGGGAAATCAGCCCCAGCATTTT. Translating it yields CASRTGNQPQHF.

J is TRBJ2-2 and V is TRBV6-2 or TRBV6-3, with D possibly matching TRBD1 (5 bases). The CDR3 totals 15 residues. V was clipped by 0 bases and J by 3 bases, with 8 bases between them. Per the germline V gene, CDR1 is MNHEY and CDR2 is SVGEGT. DNA for the CDR3: TGTGCCAGCAGTTACTCGGGGCGCGACACCGGGGAGCTGTTTTTT. This gives the protein CASSYSGRDTGELFF.

V usage is TRBV7-8 and J usage is TRBJ2-2; the D gene is possibly TRBD2 (5 bases). The CDR3 length is 16 residues. Trimming pared 5 bases from V and 0 bases from J, leaving 13 bases between. Germline V lookup: CDR1 SGHVS, CDR2 FQNEAQ. DNA of the CDR3: TGTGCCAGCAGCATCCCAAGGACTCCGAACACCGGGGAGCTGTTTTTT. It yields the protein CASSIPRTPNTGELFF.

This rearrangement joins TRBV5-4 to TRBJ1-2; TRBD1 agrees at 9 bases. Per germline, CDR1 SGHNT and CDR2 YYREEE (reference sequence). V was pared by 4 bases and J by 8 bases, with 12 bases of the junction left unmatched. The CDR3 extends over 15 amino acids. The CDR3 DNA reads as TGTGCCAGCAGCCGGCCCCGACAGGGGGTTATCGGCTACACCTTC. The encoded protein is CASSRPRQGVIGYTF.

This clone is a singleton in its sample. This chain uses TRBV6-5 with TRBJ2-1; weak D call: TRBD2 (5 bases). This CDR3 comprises 14 residues. Germline V gene lookup returns CDR1 MNHEY and CDR2 SVGAGI. Trimming cost V 6 bases and J 7 bases, with 16 bases left between them. This chain's CDR3 is CASSQGLAGNEQFF. DNA of the CDR3: TGTGCCAGCAGCCAAGGACTGGCCGGGAATGAGCAGTTCTTC.

The V gene is TRBV5-1, the J gene TRBJ2-3, with a weak D call TRBD1 (5 bases). The germline V gene has CDR1 SGHRS and CDR2 YFSETQ. V was shortened by 0 bases and J by 5 bases, with 7 bases between the two germline ends. This CDR3 comprises 13 residues. The CDR3 region has the DNA TGCGCCAGCAGCTTGGAGGGGATAGATACGCAGTATTTT. Its translation is CASSLEGIDTQYF.

This chain links TRBV27 with TRBJ2-5; possible D gene TRBD1, 6 bases. Germline V gene data show CDR1 as MNHEY and CDR2 as SMNVEV (reference sequence). The CDR3 length is 14 residues. Trimming pared 4 bases from V and 5 bases from J, leaving 14 bases between. The CDR3 DNA sequence: TGTGCCAGCAGTTCCGGACAGCCTGGGGAGACCCAGTACTTC. As protein: CASSSGQPGETQYF.

This chain connects TRBV7-2 to TRBJ2-6; TRBD1 is a possible D gene (5 bases). V lost 1 base and J 4 bases, leaving 14 bases between the germline ends. This CDR3 comprises 17 residues. Per germline, CDR1 SGHTA and CDR2 FQGNSA. The CDR3 region has the DNA TGTGCCAGCAGCTTAGGTCCCCTAGGGGTCGGGGCCAACGTCCTGACTTTC. It yields the protein CASSLGPLGVGANVLTF.

This chain uses TRBV5-4 with TRBJ1-1; D is uncertain. CDR1 SGHNT and CDR2 YYREEE come from the germline V gene (reference sequence). V lost 4 bases and J 0 bases, leaving 7 bases between the germline ends. The CDR3 contains 13 residues. As DNA, the CDR3 is TGTGCCAGCAGCCACGACTTGAACACTGAAGCTTTCTTT. Translating gives CASSHDLNTEAFF.